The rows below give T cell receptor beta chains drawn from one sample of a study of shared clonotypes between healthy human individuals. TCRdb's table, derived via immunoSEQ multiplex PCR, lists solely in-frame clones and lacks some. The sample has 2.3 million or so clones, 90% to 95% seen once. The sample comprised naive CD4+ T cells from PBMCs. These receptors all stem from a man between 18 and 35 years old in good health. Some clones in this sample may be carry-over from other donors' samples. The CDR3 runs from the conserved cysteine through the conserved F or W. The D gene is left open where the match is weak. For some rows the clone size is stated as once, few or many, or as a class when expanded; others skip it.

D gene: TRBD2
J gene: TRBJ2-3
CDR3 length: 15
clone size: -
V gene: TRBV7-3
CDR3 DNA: TGTGCCAGCAGCTTACTAGCGGCCGGGGGGGATACGCAGTATTTT
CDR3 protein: CASSLLAAGGDTQYF

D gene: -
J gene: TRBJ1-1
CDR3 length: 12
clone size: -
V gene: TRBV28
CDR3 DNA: TGTGCCAGCACCCTGGAGGGCACTGAAGCTTTCTTT
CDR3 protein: CASTLEGTEAFF

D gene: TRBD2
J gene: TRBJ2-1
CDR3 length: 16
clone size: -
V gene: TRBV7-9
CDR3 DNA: TGTGCCACTGCCCCGGCTAGCGGGAGGGCCGTCGGTGAGCAGTTCTTC
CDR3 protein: CATAPASGRAVGEQFF

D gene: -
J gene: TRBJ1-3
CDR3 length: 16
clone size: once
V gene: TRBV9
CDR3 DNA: TGTGCCAGCAGCCCTAGCGGGCAGTTCTCTGGAAACACCATATATTTT
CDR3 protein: CASSPSGQFSGNTIYF

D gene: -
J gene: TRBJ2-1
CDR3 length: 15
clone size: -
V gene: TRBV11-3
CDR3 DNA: TGTGCCAGCAGCGCCACCGGGACGGACTACAATGAGCAGTTCTTC
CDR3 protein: CASSATGTDYNEQFF

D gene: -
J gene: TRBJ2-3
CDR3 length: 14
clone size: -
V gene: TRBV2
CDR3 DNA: TGTGCCAGCAGGCGGGACAAAAGCACAGATACGCAGTATTTT
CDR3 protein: CASRRDKSTDTQYF

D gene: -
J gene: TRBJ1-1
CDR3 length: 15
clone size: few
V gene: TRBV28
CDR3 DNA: TGTGCCAGCAGTCCGGGGGGCCAGGGTAAGGCTGAAGCTTTCTTT
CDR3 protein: CASSPGGQGKAEAFF

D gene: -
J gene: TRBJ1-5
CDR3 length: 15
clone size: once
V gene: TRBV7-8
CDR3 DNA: TGTGCCAGCAGCTTATACCGGGACCCTCATCAGCCCCAGCATTTT
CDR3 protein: CASSLYRDPHQPQHF

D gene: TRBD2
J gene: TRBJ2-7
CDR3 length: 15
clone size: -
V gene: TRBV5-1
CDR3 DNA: TGCGCCAGCAGCTTGTATGGGACTAGCGGCTACGAGCAGTACTTC
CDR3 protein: CASSLYGTSGYEQYF

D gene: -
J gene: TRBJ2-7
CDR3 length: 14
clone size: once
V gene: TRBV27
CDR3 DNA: TGTGCCAGCAGTTTACTTTATTCTGGGTACGAGCAGTACTTC
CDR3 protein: CASSLLYSGYEQYF

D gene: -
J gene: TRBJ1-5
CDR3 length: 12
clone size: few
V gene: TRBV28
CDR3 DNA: TGTGCCAGCAGGTATAGCAATCAGCCCCAGCATTTT
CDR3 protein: CASRYSNQPQHF

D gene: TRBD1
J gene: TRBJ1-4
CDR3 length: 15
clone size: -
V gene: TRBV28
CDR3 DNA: TGTGCCAGCCGAATCCGGGACAGCAATAATGAAAAACTGTTTTTT
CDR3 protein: CASRIRDSNNEKLFF

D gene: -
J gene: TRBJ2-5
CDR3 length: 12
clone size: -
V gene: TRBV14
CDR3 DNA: TGTGCCAGCAGCCAAGATTCAGGGACCCAGTACTTC
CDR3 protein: CASSQDSGTQYF

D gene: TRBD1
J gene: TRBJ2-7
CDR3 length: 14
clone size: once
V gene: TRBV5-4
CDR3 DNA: TGTGCCAGCAGCTTGGCAGGGGGTAATCACGAGCAGTACTTC
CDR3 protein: CASSLAGGNHEQYF

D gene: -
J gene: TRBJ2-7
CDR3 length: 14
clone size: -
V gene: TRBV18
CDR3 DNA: TGTGCCAGCTCTCCGAGGCGTGCGGGTGAGGAGCAGTACTTC
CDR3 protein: CASSPRRAGEEQYF

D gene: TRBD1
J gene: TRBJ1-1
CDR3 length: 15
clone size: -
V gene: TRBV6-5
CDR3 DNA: TGTGCCAGCAGTTACTCGAGGGGGCTAGACACTGAAGCTTTCTTT
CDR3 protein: CASSYSRGLDTEAFF

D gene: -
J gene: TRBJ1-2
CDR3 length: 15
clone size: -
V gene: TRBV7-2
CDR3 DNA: TGTGCCAGCAGCTTAGTACTACCAGGGCTGCAGGGCTACACCTTC
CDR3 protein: CASSLVLPGLQGYTF

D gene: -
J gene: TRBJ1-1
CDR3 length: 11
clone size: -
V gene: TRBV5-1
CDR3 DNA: TGCGCCAGCAGCCATGGGGGGGAAGCTTTCTTT
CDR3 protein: CASSHGGEAFF

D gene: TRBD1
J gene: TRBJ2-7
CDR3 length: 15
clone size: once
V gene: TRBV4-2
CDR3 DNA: TGTGCCAGCAGCCTAACCGGGACAGGGGGCTACGAGCAGTACTTC
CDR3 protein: CASSLTGTGGYEQYF

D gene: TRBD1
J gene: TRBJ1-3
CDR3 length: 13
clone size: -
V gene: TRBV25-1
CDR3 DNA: TGTGCCAGCAGTTTACAGGGGGGAAACACCATATATTTT
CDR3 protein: CASSLQGGNTIYF

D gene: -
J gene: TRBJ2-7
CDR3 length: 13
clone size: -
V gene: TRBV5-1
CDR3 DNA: TGCGCCAGCAGCTTGTTTGCCCATGACGAGCAGTACTTC
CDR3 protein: CASSLFAHDEQYF

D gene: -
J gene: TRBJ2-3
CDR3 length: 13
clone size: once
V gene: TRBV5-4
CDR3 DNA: TGTGCCAGCAGTATGGGGGACACAGATACGCAGTATTTT
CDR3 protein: CASSMGDTDTQYF

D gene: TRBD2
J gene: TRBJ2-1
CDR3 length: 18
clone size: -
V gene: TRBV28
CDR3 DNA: TGTGCCAGCAGTTTTCGGCTAGCGGGAACCCTTCACAACAATGAGCAGTTCTTC
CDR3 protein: CASSFRLAGTLHNNEQFF

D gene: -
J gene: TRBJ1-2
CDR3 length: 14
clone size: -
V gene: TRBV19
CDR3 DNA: TGTGCCAGTACCCCATGGGACGGGAACTATGGCTACACCTTC
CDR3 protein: CASTPWDGNYGYTF

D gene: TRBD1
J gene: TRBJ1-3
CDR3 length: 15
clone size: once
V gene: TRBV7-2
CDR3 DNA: TGTGCCAGCAGCTACAGACAGGGCTCTGGAAACACCATATATTTT
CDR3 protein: CASSYRQGSGNTIYF

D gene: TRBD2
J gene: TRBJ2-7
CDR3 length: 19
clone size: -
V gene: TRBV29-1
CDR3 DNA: TGCAGCGTTGAATCGTGCGGACTAGCGGGAGCTTGGAAGCGTTACGAGCAGTACTTC
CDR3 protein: CSVESCGLAGAWKRYEQYF

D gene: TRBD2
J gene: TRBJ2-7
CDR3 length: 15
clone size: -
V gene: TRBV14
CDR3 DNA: TGTGCCAGCAGCCCACGACTAGCGGGAGATTACGAGCAGTACTTC
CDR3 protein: CASSPRLAGDYEQYF

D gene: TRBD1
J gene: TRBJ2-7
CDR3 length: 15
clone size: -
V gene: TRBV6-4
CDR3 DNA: TGTGCCAGCAGTGACGCGCGCGACAGGGACTACGAGCAGTACTTC
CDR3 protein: CASSDARDRDYEQYF

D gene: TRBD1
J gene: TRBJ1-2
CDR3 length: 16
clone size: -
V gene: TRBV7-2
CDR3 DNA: TGTGCCAGCAGCTTAGTTGGGACAGGGGGTTTGTATGGCTACACCTTC
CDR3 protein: CASSLVGTGGLYGYTF

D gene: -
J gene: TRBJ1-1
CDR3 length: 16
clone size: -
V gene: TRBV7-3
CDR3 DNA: TGTGCCAGCAGCTCCATTAGAGGGATACTGAACACTGAAGCTTTCTTT
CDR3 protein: CASSSIRGILNTEAFF

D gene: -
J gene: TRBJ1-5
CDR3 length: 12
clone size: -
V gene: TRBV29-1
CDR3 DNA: TGCAGCGTTCCTTATAGCAATCAGCCCCAGCATTTT
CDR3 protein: CSVPYSNQPQHF

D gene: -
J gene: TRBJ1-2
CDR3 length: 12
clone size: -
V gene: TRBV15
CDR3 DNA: TGTGCCACCAGCAGGGCCAACTATGGCTACACCTTC
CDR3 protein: CATSRANYGYTF

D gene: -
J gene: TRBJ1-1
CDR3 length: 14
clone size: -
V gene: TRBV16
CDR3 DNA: TGTGCCAGCAGCCCCAGGGGATCGAACACTGAAGCTTTCTTT
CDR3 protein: CASSPRGSNTEAFF

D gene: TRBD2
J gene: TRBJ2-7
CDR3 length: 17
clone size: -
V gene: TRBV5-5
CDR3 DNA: TGTGCCAGCAGCTTTCGGCGGGAGGGCCCTCGGATCTACGAGCAGTACTTC
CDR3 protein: CASSFRREGPRIYEQYF

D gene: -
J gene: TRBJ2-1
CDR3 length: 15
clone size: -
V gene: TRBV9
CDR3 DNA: TGTGCCAACCTACCCGTCGCCTGTCCTTACAATGAGCAGTTCTTC
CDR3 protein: CANLPVACPYNEQFF

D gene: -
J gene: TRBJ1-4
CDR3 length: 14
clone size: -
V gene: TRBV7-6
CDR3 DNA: TGTGCCAGCAGCGCAGTCACAGACAATGAAAAACTGTTTTTT
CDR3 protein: CASSAVTDNEKLFF

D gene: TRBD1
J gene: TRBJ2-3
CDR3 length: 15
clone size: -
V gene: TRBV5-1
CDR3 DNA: TGCGCCAGCAGCCCAACGGACAGGGGCACAGATACGCAGTATTTT
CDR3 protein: CASSPTDRGTDTQYF

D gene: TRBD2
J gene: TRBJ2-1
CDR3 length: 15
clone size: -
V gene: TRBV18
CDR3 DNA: TGTGCCAGCTCAGCCGACACTGGACTAGCCCCTGAGCAGTTCTTC
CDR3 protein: CASSADTGLAPEQFF

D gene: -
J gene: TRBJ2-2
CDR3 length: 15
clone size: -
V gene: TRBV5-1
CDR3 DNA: TGCGCCAGCAAGATGGGGGCGGAGAACACCGGGGAGCTGTTTTTT
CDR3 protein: CASKMGAENTGELFF

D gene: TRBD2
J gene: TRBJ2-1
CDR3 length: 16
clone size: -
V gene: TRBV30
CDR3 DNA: TGTGCCTGGAGTGTAGCCGTACTAGCGCAAATCAATGAGCAGTTCTTC
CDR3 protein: CAWSVAVLAQINEQFF

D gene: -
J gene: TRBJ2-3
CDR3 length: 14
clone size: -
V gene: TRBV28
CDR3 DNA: TGTGCCAGCAGTTTGGGGCGGCGCACAGATACGCAGTATTTT
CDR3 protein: CASSLGRRTDTQYF

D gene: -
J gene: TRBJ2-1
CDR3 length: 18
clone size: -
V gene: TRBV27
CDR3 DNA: TGTGCCAGCAGTTTATACCGATCGGGCCGCGGGACGGACAATGAGCAGTTCTTC
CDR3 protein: CASSLYRSGRGTDNEQFF

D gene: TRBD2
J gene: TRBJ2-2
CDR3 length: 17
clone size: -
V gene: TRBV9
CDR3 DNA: TGTGCCAGCAGCGGGGAGGTCGGACTAGGTCACACCGGGGAGCTGTTTTTT
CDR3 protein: CASSGEVGLGHTGELFF

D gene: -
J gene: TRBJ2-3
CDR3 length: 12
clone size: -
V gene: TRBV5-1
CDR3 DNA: TGCGCCAGCAGCTTGCTTGCAGATACGCAGTATTTT
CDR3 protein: CASSLLADTQYF

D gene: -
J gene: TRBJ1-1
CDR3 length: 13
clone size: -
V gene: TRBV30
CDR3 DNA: TGTGCCTGGAGTGTACGCAGGGCCACTGAAGCTTTCTTT
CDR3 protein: CAWSVRRATEAFF

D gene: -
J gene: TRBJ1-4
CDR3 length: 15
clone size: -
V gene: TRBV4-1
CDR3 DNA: TGCGCCAGCAGCCAAGATCCTGGGACGGCTAATCTCCTGTTTTTT
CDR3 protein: CASSQDPGTANLLFF

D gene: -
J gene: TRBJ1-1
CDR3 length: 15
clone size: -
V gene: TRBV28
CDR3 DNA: TGTGCCAGCAGTTCGGGGGGGACCCTGAACACTGAAGCTTTCTTT
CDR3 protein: CASSSGGTLNTEAFF

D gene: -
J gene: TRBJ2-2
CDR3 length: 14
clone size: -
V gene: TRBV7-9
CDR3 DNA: TGTGCCAGCAGCTGGGGGAGTAACACCGGGGAGCTGTTTTTT
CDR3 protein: CASSWGSNTGELFF

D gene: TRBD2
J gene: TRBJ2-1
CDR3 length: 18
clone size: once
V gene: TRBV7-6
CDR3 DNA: TGTGCCAGCAGCCCCCATCTTAGCGGGAGTGTGCGTTTTGGTGAGCAGTTCTTC
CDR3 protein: CASSPHLSGSVRFGEQFF

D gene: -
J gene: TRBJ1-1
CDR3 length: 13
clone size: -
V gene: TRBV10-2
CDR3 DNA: TGCGCCAGCAGTGAGACAGGGCGCACTGAAGCTTTCTTT
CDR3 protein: CASSETGRTEAFF

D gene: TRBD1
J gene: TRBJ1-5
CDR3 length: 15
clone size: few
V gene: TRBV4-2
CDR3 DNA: TGTGCCAGCAGCCAAGGGACAGGGGACCGGCAGCCCCAGCATTTT
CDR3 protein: CASSQGTGDRQPQHF

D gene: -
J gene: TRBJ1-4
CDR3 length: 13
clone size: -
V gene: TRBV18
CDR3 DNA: TGTGCCAGCTCTCTCCTAGAAAGGGAAAAACTGTTTTTT
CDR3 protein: CASSLLEREKLFF

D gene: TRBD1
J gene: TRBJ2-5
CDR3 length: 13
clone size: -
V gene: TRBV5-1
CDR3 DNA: TGCGCCAGCAGCTTGGGACGGGACAGTCCGCAGTACTTC
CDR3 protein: CASSLGRDSPQYF

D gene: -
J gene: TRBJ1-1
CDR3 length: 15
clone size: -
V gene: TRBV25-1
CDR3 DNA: TGTGCCAGCAGTGAATCGACAGGCGGGGACACTGAAGCTTTCTTT
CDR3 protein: CASSESTGGDTEAFF

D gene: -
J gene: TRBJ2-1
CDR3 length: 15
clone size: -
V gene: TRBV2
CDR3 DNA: TGTGCCAGCAGTGTTTTACGACTGACCTACAATGAGCAGTTCTTC
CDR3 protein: CASSVLRLTYNEQFF

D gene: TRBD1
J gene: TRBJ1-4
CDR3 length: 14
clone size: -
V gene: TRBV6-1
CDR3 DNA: TGTGCCAGCAGGGAAGGGACAGGGGATGAAAAACTGTTTTTT
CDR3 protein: CASREGTGDEKLFF

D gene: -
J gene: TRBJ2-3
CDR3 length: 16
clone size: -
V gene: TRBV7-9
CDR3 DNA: TGTGCCAGCAGGGGGTCTATGGGCGGGGAACCAGATACGCAGTATTTT
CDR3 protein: CASRGSMGGEPDTQYF

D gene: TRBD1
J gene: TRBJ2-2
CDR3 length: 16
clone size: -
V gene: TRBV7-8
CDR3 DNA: TGTGCCAGCAGCTTAAGGGGACAGGGCGTCTCCGGGGAGCTGTTTTTT
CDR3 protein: CASSLRGQGVSGELFF

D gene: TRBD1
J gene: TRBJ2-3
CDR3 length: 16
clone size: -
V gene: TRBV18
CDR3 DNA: TGTGCCAGCTCAGAACAGGGGAGTAGAAGCACAGATACGCAGTATTTT
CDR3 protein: CASSEQGSRSTDTQYF